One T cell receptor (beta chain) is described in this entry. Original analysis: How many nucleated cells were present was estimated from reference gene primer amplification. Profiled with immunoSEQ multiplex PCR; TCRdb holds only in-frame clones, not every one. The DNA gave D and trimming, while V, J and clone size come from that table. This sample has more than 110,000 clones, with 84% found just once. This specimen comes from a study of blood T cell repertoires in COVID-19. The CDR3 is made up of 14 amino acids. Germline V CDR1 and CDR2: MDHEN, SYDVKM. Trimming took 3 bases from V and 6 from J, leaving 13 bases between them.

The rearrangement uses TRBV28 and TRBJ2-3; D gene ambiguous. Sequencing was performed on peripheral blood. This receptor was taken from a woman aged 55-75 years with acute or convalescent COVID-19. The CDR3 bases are TGTGCCAGCAGTTTGAGGCCCACTCTGGATACGCAGTATTTT. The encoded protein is CASSLRPTLDTQYF.